The 31 T cell receptor beta chains given below trace back to one sample, sequenced in a study of CD8 T cells in ankylosing spondylitis. Broader study findings: Ankylosing spondylitis blood appeared to be characterized by a TCR beta motif of under 10 highly homologous variants.

From the 5' RACE reads, TCRdb called clonotypes with MiXCR, one entry per CDR3 protein. The table lists some 330,000 distinct CDR3 sequences, roughly 8% of them singletons. Their antigens are not known. The sample taken for sequencing was blood, either unsorted or a sorted T cell fraction (not recorded which). The receptors shown here come from a male donor with ankylosing spondylitis.

This clonotype was detected only a few times. This chain connects TRBV29-1 to TRBJ2-3; 7 bases map to TRBD1. This CDR3 has 13 residues. V gave up 6 bases and J gave up 2 bases; unmatched junction bases: 5. CDR1 is SQVTM, CDR2 ANQGSEA, per germline. The CDR3 sequence is CSVLGQDTDTQYF. Here the CDR3 DNA reads TGCAGCGTGCTAGGACAGGACACAGATACGCAGTATTTT.

In this sample, this clonotype turned up many times. The rearrangement links TRBV20-1 to TRBJ1-2; maybe TRBD1 (6 bases). With 6 bases removed from V and 3 bases from J, the gap between germline ends came to 8 bases. This CDR3 comprises 11 residues. The germline V gene encodes CDR1 DFQATT and CDR2 SNEGSKA (reference sequence). Here the CDR3 DNA reads TGCAGTGCCCCAGGGGACTATGGCTACACCTTC. It encodes CSAPGDYGYTF.

This clonotype has only a few counts. The V call is TRBV29-1, the J call TRBJ2-3, with no clear D. This CDR3 is built from 11 residues. Germline V gene data show CDR1 as SQVTM and CDR2 as ANQGSEA. The ends were cut back, 4 bases at V and 6 bases at J, with 8 bases in the middle. CDR3 sequence: CSVASTDTQYF. CDR3 sequence (DNA): TGCAGCGTTGCCTCCACCGATACGCAGTATTTT.

This clonotype was recorded at least ten times. The chain combines TRBV5-1 with TRBJ2-7, with TRBD2 identical over 10 bases. The CDR3 is 16 amino acids. Germline CDR1 SGHRS, CDR2 YFSETQ. V shed 4 bases, J shed 0 bases, and the junction held 7 bases outside the gene matches. DNA of the CDR3: TGCGCCAGCAGCCCGCCTACTAGCGGGATCTCCTACGAGCAGTACTTC. It translates to CASSPPTSGISYEQYF.

The sample holds a few counts of this clonotype. The J gene is TRBJ2-5, the V gene TRBV29-1; TRBD1 is a possible D gene (6 bases). The CDR3 runs 11 residues. The germline V gene has CDR1 SQVTM and CDR2 ANQGSEA. The ends were cut back, 5 bases at V and 4 bases at J, with 8 bases in the middle. CDR3 sequence: CSVPTGETQYF. The CDR3 bases are TGCAGCGTTCCGACAGGAGAGACCCAGTACTTC.

This clonotype was counted many times. The V gene is TRBV6-2 or TRBV6-3, the J gene TRBJ1-2; D unclear. The CDR3 spans 12 residues. V lost 5 bases to trimming and J lost 3 bases, with 7 bases between them. Germline V gives CDR1 MNHEY, CDR2 SVGEGT. The CDR3 coding sequence is TGTGCCAGCAGTGGCGGATACTATGGCTACACCTTC. This translates into CASSGGYYGYTF.

The chain uses TRBV3-1 and TRBJ1-3; no clear D gene. This CDR3 contains 14 residues. Trimming shortened V by 4 bases and J by 4 bases, and 11 bases separated the two germline ends. Germline CDR1 and CDR2: LGHDT and YNNKEL (reference sequence). CDR3 coding DNA: TGTGCCAGCAGCCCATCACATCGGGGAAACACCATATATTTT. Translation gives CASSPSHRGNTIYF.

This clonotype was counted a few times. This chain connects TRBV5-5 to TRBJ1-3; D gene unclear. The CDR3 consists of 18 residues. Trimming pared 0 bases from V and 0 bases from J, leaving 16 bases between. In germline, CDR1 is SGHKS, CDR2 YYEKEE (reference sequence). The CDR3 DNA sequence: TGTGCCAGCAGCTTGGGAGATTCGGTGCAATTCTCTGGAAACACCATATATTTT. Protein product: CASSLGDSVQFSGNTIYF.

This clonotype has a count of ten or more. The chain uses TRBV9 and TRBJ2-2; 8 nucleotides match TRBD2. This CDR3 comprises 16 residues. V lost 1 base to trimming and J lost 4 bases; unmatched junction nucleotides: 6. Germline CDR1 reads SGDLS; CDR2 reads YYNGEE. The CDR3 DNA sequence: TGTGCCAGCAGCGTATCTTTAGCGGGGATCACCGGGGAGCTGTTTTTT. This codes for CASSVSLAGITGELFF. Full variable domain (rest looked up from reference TRBV9 and TRBJ2-2): DSGVTQTPKHLITATGQRVTLRCSPRSGDLSVYWYQQSLDQGLQFLIQYYNGEERAKGNILERFSAQQFPDLHSELNLSSLELGDSALYFCASSVSLAGITGELFFGEGSRLTVL.

This clonotype was seen at least ten times. V gene TRBV4-2 combines with J gene TRBJ1-1; TRBD1 aligns across 10 bases. Germline lookup yields CDR1 LGHNA and CDR2 YNFKEQ. The CDR3 totals 16 residues. Losses at the gene ends were 0 bases for V and 4 bases for J; bases not matched to a gene: 5. The CDR3 DNA reads TGTGCCAGCAGCCAAGACCCCGGACAGGGGGGCACTGAAGCTTTCTTT. Translated, it gives CASSQDPGQGGTEAFF.

This clonotype was counted between two and nine times. The chain combines TRBV12-3 or TRBV12-4 with TRBJ2-7; a possible D gene is TRBD1 (6 bases). V was cut by 5 bases and J by 6 bases, with 20 bases left in between. This CDR3 has 15 residues. For the CDR3, the DNA is TGTGCCAGCAGTCCGGGGCCAGGGGTGTTTAGCGAGCAGTACTTC. Amino acids: CASSPGPGVFSEQYF.

V usage is TRBV6-1 and J usage is TRBJ1-1, with TRBD1 as a possible D gene (5 bases). The germline V gene encodes CDR1 MNHNS and CDR2 SASEGT. V lost 4 bases to trimming and J lost 4 bases, with 10 bases between them. The CDR3 is 13 residues long. CDR3 nucleotides: TGTGCCAGCAGTGTACAGGAGTTCACTGAAGCTTTCTTT. Amino acids: CASSVQEFTEAFF.

This clonotype was seen ten or more times. The rearrangement uses TRBV5-1 and TRBJ1-1, with 8 nucleotides matching TRBD1. There are 15 residues in the CDR3. The germline V gene has CDR1 SGHRS and CDR2 YFSETQ. V dropped 4 bases and J dropped 3; count of bases not matched to a gene: 8. The CDR3 sequence is CASSQPGQGDTEAFF. In DNA, the CDR3 is TGCGCCAGCAGCCAGCCTGGACAGGGAGACACTGAAGCTTTCTTT.

At least ten counts were recorded for this clonotype. The CDR3, as DNA: TGCAGCGTTGACTGGGGCCAAGAGACCCAGTACTTC. As protein: CSVDWGQETQYF. J is TRBJ2-5 and V is TRBV29-1; D is unresolved. Germline V lookup: CDR1 SQVTM, CDR2 ANQGSEA. The CDR3 covers 12 residues. The V end lost 3 bases, the J end lost 1 base, and 6 bases lay between the germline ends.

The V gene is TRBV3-1, the J gene TRBJ2-1; 12 bases line up with TRBD2. This CDR3 is 17 amino acids long. Losses at the gene ends were 4 bases for V and 4 bases for J; bases not matched to a gene: 8. Germline lookup yields CDR1 LGHDT and CDR2 YNNKEL (reference sequence). The CDR3 protein is CASSPFGTSGLYNEQFF. Here the CDR3 DNA reads TGTGCCAGCAGCCCCTTCGGGACTAGCGGGTTGTACAATGAGCAGTTCTTC.

The rearrangement uses TRBV29-1 and TRBJ2-3; no firm D call. There are 15 residues in the CDR3. The V end was cut by 2 bases, the J end by 6 bases, with 18 bases between. Germline CDR1 SQVTM, CDR2 ANQGSEA. CDR3 residues: CSVELSSAPPDTQYF. The CDR3 nucleotides are TGCAGCGTTGAACTCTCCAGTGCCCCCCCCGATACGCAGTATTTT.

This clonotype was detected only a few times. This chain connects TRBV6-1 to TRBJ2-7; no clear D. This CDR3 comprises 13 residues. V gave up 5 bases and J gave up 6 bases, with 14 bases separating them. Germline V gives CDR1 MNHNS, CDR2 SASEGT. In DNA, the CDR3 is TGTGCCAGCAGTCCCCTTCGTTTCTCCGAGCAGTACTTC. This encodes CASSPLRFSEQYF.

This clonotype was seen more than once but under ten times. This chain links TRBV29-1 with TRBJ2-3; D may match TRBD1 or TRBD2 (6 bases each). CDR1 and CDR2 from the germline V gene are SQVTM and ANQGSEA. V dropped 3 bases and J dropped 3 bases, with 19 bases sitting between them. The CDR3 has 16 amino acids. CDR3 loop: CSVDLTGRSLTDTQYF. DNA for the CDR3: TGCAGCGTTGATCTCACAGGGAGGTCCCTGACAGATACGCAGTATTTT.

This clonotype was observed many times. This rearrangement joins TRBV12-3 or TRBV12-4 to TRBJ2-7; D gene uncertain. V was pared by 1 base and J by 7 bases, with 14 bases between. The CDR3 loop spans 14 amino acids. The CDR3 coding sequence is TGTGCCAGCAGTTTAGGAGGTGGCGGTGGGGAGCAGTACTTC. Translating it yields CASSLGGGGGEQYF.

This clonotype was counted only a few times. The CDR3 DNA sequence: TGCAGCGGGGGTGACAGAGCTAACTATGGCTACACCTTC. It codes for CSGGDRANYGYTF. The V gene is TRBV29-1, the J gene TRBJ1-2; D is perhaps TRBD1 (5 bases). This CDR3 spans 13 amino acids. Germline V CDR1 and CDR2: SQVTM, ANQGSEA. Trimming removed 7 bases from V and 0 bases from J, with 12 bases in between.

This clonotype was counted between two and nine times. The chain combines TRBV6-1 with TRBJ2-7; D may match TRBD1 or TRBD2 (6 bases each). The V end lost 5 bases, the J end lost 7 bases, and 21 bases lay between the germline ends. CDR1 and CDR2 (germline): MNHNS, SASEGT. The CDR3 contains 15 residues. In DNA form, the CDR3 reads TGTGCCAGCAGTACCTCCTCGGGGGCTCGGGAAGAGCAGTACTTC. This codes for CASSTSSGAREEQYF.

This clonotype occurred a few times. This chain uses TRBV19 with TRBJ2-1; TRBD2 matches 11 bases. Germline trimming cut 8 bases from V and 8 bases from J; bases unmatched to any gene: 5. Germline CDR1 LNHDA, CDR2 SQIVND (reference sequence). The CDR3 runs 13 residues. CDR3 in amino acids: CASGTSGGDEQFF. The CDR3 DNA reads as TGTGCCAGTGGGACTAGCGGCGGGGATGAGCAGTTCTTC.

This clonotype was seen a handful of times. The V and J genes are TRBV5-6 and TRBJ2-1; unclear D gene. Germline lookup yields CDR1 SGHDT and CDR2 YYEEEE. The germline V and J ends were trimmed by 3 bases and 5 bases, with 15 bases remaining between them. CDR3 length: 15 amino acids. The CDR3: CASSSFRVPNNEQFF. CDR3 sequence (DNA): TGTGCCAGCAGCTCTTTTAGGGTTCCTAACAATGAGCAGTTCTTC.

The chain has TRBV29-1 and TRBJ2-7; D call uncertain. The length of the CDR3 is 12 residues. CDR1 and CDR2 (germline): SQVTM, ANQGSEA. V was cut by 4 bases and J by 5 bases, with 12 bases left in between. CDR3 DNA sequence: TGCAGCGTTGGGGTCCTCTCGGACGAGCAGTACTTC. It encodes CSVGVLSDEQYF.

This clonotype has ten or more counts. The rearrangement joins TRBV6-5 to TRBJ2-7; D call uncertain. This CDR3 spans 16 amino acids. Germline V gene sequence: CDR1 MNHEY, CDR2 SVGAGI. Trimming removed 0 bases at V and 3 bases at J, with 15 bases between. CDR3 coding DNA: TGTGCCAGCAGTTACTCCACAGAGACATGGGGCTACGAGCAGTACTTC. This codes for CASSYSTETWGYEQYF.

The table lists this clonotype with a few counts. This CDR3 is CASSYSGQISGNTIYF. CDR3 bases: TGTGCCAGCAGTTACTCGGGACAGATCTCTGGAAACACCATATATTTT. The V and J genes are TRBV6-2 or TRBV6-3 and TRBJ1-3; 7 bases map to TRBD1. Germline V gives CDR1 MNHEY, CDR2 SVGEGT. This CDR3 comprises 16 residues. Unmatched junction bases numbered 2, after V lost 0 bases and J lost 0 bases.

This clonotype came up many times. The genes are TRBV9 and TRBJ2-3; unclear D gene. This CDR3 has 13 amino acids. V lost 3 bases and J lost 2, with 7 bases in between. CDR1 SGDLS and CDR2 YYNGEE come from the germline V gene. CDR3: CASSAPVTDTQYF. CDR3 bases: TGTGCCAGCAGCGCGCCCGTCACAGATACGCAGTATTTT.

This clonotype showed up just a few times. This chain uses TRBV20-1 with TRBJ1-1; D is undetermined. The CDR3 is made up of 13 amino acids. Trimming removed 3 bases at V and 1 base at J, with 9 bases between. The V gene's germline CDR1 is DFQATT and CDR2 SNEGSKA (reference sequence). The CDR3 nucleotides are TGCAGTGCTAGGCCCGCCAGGAACACTGAAGCTTTCTTT. This translates into CSARPARNTEAFF.

The CDR3 loop reads CASSLGFRTDTQYF. Here the CDR3 DNA reads TGTGCCAGCAGCTTGGGCTTCCGCACAGATACGCAGTATTTT. V usage is TRBV5-6 and J usage is TRBJ2-3; the D is unclear. There are 14 residues in the CDR3. Germline CDR1 is SGHDT and CDR2 is YYEEEE. The V end was cut by 0 bases, the J end by 1 base, with 6 bases between.

This clonotype appeared many times. The V and J genes are TRBV6-5 and TRBJ2-1; possible D gene TRBD2, 6 bases. The CDR3 has 18 residues. V dropped 0 bases and J dropped 4 bases, with 19 bases sitting between them. CDR1 is MNHEY and CDR2 is SVGAGI in the germline V gene. The CDR3 nucleotides are TGTGCCAGCAGTTACTCAGGCGGGGCGGGATACGGATACAATGAGCAGTTCTTC. It codes for CASSYSGGAGYGYNEQFF.

This clonotype came up many times. The chain recombines TRBV6-5 with TRBJ1-1, with a possible D match to TRBD1 (5 bases). In germline, CDR1 is MNHEY, CDR2 SVGAGI. The CDR3 sequence is 15 residues long. V lost 2 bases and J lost 0, with 10 bases in between. The CDR3 nucleotides are TGTGCCAGCAGTTACGCGACAGCGGTGAACACTGAAGCTTTCTTT. The encoded protein is CASSYATAVNTEAFF.